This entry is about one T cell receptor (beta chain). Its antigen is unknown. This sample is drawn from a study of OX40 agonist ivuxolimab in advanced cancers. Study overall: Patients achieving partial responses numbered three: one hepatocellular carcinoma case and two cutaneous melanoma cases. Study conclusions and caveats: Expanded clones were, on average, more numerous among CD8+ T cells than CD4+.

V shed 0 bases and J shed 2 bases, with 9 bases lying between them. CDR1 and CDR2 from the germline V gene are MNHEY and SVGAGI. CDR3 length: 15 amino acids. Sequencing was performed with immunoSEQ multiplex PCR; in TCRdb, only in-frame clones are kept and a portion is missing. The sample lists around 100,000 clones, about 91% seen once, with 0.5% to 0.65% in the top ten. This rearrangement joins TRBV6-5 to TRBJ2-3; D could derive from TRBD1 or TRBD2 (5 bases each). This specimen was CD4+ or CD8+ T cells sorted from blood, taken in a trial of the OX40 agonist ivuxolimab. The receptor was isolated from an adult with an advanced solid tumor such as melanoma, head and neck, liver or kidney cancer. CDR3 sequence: CASSYSGPTTDTQYF. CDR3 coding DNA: TGTGCCAGCAGTTACTCGGGACCCACCACAGATACGCAGTATTTT.